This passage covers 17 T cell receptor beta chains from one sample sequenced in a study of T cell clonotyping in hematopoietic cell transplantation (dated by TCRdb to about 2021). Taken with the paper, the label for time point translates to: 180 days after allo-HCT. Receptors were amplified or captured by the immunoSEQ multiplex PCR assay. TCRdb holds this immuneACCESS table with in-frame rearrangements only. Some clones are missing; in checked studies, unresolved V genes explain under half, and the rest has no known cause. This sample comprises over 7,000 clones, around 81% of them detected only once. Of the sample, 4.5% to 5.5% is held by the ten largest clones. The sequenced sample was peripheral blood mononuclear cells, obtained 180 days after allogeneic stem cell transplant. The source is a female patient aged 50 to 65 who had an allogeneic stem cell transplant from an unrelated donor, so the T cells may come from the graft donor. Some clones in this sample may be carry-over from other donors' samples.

The CDR3, as DNA: TGTGCCAGCAGCTTAAAGGACAGCCTATACAATGAGCAGTTCTTC. Translation: CASSLKDSLYNEQFF. The chain links TRBV7-9 to TRBJ2-1; weak D call: TRBD1 (6 bases). Germline assignment: CDR1 SEHNR and CDR2 FQNEAQ (reference sequence). The V and J ends lost 2 bases and 4 bases respectively, with 12 bases between them. This CDR3 contains 15 residues. The variable domain in full, completed from reference TRBV7-9 and TRBJ2-1, reads DTGVSQNPRHKITKRGQNVTFRCDPISEHNRLYWYRQTLGQGPEFLTYFQNEAQLEKSRLLSDRFSAERPKGSFSTLEIQRTEQGDSAMYLCASSLKDSLYNEQFFGPGTRLTVL.

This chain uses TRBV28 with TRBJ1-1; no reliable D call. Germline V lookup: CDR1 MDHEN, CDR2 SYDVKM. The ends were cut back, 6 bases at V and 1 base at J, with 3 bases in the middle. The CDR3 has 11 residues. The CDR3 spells CASRENTEAFF. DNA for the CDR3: TGTGCCAGCAGGGAGAACACTGAAGCTTTCTTT.

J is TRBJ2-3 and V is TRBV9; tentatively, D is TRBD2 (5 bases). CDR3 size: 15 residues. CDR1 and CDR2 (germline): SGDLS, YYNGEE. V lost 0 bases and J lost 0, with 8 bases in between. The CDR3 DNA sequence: TGTGCCAGCAGCGTAGACGGCGGGAGCACAGATACGCAGTATTTT. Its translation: CASSVDGGSTDTQYF.

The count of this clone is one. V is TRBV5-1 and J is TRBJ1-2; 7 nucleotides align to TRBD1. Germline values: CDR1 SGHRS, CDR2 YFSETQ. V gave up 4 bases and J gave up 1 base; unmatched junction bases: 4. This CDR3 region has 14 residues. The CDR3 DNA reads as TGCGCCAGCAGCCGGGACAGCCTTAACTATGGCTACACCTTC. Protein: CASSRDSLNYGYTF.

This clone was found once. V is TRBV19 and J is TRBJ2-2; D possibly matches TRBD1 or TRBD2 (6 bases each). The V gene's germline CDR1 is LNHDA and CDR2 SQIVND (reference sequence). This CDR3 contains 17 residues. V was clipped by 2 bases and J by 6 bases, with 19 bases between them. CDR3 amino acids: CASSIRGTGGGPGELFF. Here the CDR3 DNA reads TGTGCCAGTAGTATACGGGGTACAGGAGGGGGTCCCGGGGAGCTGTTTTTT. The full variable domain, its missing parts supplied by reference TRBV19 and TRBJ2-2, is DGGITQSPKYLFRKEGQNVTLSCEQNLNHDAMYWYRQDPGQGLRLIYYSQIVNDFQKGDIAEGYSVSREKKESFPLTVTSAQKNPTAFYLCASSIRGTGGGPGELFFGEGSRLTVL.

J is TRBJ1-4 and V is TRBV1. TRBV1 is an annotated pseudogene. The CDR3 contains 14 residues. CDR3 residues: CTSSQQLPNEKLFF. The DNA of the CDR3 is TGCACCAGCAGCCAACAACTTCCCAATGAAAAACTGTTTTTT.

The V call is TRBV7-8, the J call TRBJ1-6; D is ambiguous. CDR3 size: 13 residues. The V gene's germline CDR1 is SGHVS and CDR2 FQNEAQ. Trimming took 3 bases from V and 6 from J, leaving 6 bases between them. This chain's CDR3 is CASSFPGNSPLHF. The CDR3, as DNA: TGTGCCAGCAGCTTTCCGGGTAATTCACCCCTCCACTTT.

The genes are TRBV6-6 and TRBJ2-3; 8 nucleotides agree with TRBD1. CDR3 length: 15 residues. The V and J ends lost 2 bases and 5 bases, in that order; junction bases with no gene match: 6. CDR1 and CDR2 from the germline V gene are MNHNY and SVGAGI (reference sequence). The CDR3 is CASSYTQGAIDTQYF. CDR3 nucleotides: TGTGCCAGCAGTTACACCCAGGGGGCAATAGATACGCAGTATTTT.

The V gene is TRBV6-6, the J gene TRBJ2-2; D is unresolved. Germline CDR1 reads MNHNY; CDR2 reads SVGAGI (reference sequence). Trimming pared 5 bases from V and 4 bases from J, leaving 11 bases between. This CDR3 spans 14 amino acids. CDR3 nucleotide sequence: TGTGCCAGCAGTCCCCAACAGCTCACCGGGGAGCTGTTTTTT. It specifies CASSPQQLTGELFF.

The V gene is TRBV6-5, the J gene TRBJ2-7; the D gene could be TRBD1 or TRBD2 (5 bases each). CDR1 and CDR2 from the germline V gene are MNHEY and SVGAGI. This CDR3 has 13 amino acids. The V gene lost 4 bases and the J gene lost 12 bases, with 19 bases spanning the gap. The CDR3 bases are TGTGCCAGCAGTTCTCTCATTTCAGGGAGAATGTACTTC. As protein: CASSSLISGRMYF.

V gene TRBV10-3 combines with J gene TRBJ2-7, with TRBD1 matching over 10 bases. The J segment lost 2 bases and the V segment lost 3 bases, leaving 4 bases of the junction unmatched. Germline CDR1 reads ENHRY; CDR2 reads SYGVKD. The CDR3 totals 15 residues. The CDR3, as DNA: TGTGCCATCAGTGATCCCGGGACAGGGGCCTACGAGCAGTACTTC. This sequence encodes CAISDPGTGAYEQYF.

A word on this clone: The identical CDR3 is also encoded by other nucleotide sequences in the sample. CDR3: CATSSGQGAEKLFF. The CDR3 DNA reads as TGTGCCACCAGCAGTGGACAGGGTGCTGAAAAACTGTTTTTT. The chain is built from TRBV15 and TRBJ1-4, with 8 bases aligning to TRBD1. CDR1 is LNHNV, CDR2 YYDKDF, per germline (reference sequence). V shed 3 bases, J shed 7 bases, and the junction held 4 bases outside the gene matches. The CDR3 is 14 amino acids.

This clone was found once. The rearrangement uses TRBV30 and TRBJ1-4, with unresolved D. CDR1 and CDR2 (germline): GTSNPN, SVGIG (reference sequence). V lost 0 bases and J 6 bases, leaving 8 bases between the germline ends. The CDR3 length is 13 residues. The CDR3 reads CAWSVPPDEKLFF. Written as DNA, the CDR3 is TGTGCCTGGAGTGTACCCCCGGATGAAAAACTGTTTTTT.

In DNA, the CDR3 is TGTGCCAGTAGTATAGAAGGGGGCAGGGGAGACTCTGGAAACACCATATATTTT. It encodes CASSIEGGRGDSGNTIYF. The chain joins TRBV19 to TRBJ1-3; 7 bases fit TRBD1. The CDR3 covers 18 residues. CDR1 and CDR2 from the germline V gene are LNHDA and SQIVND (reference sequence). Trimming took 0 bases from V and 0 from J; bases not matched to a gene: 8.

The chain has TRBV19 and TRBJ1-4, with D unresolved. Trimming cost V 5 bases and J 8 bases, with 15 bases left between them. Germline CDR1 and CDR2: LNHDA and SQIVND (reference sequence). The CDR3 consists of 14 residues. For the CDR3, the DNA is TGTGCCAGTAGTCTCCGGGGTCCTGGGGAAAAACTGTTTTTT. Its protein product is CASSLRGPGEKLFF.

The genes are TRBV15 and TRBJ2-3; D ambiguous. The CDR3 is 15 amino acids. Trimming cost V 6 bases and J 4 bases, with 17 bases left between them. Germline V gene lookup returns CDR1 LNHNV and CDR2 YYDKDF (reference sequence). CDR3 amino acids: CATSEPLRSSDTQYF. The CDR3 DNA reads TGTGCCACCAGTGAGCCTCTGAGGAGTTCAGATACGCAGTATTTT.

CDR3 amino acids: CASAPGGNYGYTF. CDR3 coding DNA: TGTGCCAGCGCCCCGGGAGGAAACTATGGCTACACCTTC. V gene TRBV13 combines with J gene TRBJ1-2; D is ambiguous. The germline V gene has CDR1 PRHDT and CDR2 FYEKMQ (reference sequence). The CDR3 runs 13 residues. V lost 8 bases and J 2 bases, leaving 12 bases between the germline ends.